A single sample gave rise to the 7 T cell receptor beta chains below, sequenced in a study of blood T cell repertoires in COVID-19. The assay was immunoSEQ multiplex PCR, and TCRdb's table has in-frame clones only and misses some. The sample lists about 15,000 clones; roughly three quarters were seen once. The sample comprised peripheral blood. These receptors originate from a man in his 60s with acute or convalescent COVID-19.

Concerning this clone: At the DNA level, this CDR3 is encoded by other sequences in the same sample as well. This sequence joins TRBV7-2 and TRBJ2-7; unclear D gene. V dropped 5 bases and J dropped 3 bases, with 11 bases sitting between them. CDR3 size: 13 residues. Germline CDR1 SGHTA, CDR2 FQGNSA. The CDR3 region is CASSHSMHYEQYF. Here the CDR3 DNA reads TGTGCCAGCAGCCACTCAATGCACTACGAGCAGTACTTC.

This clone is large (0.1 to 1%) by share. Other DNA sequences in this specimen translate into the identical CDR3. The chain combines TRBV3-1 (or the pseudogene TRBV3-2) with TRBJ1-1; D ambiguous. Per germline, CDR1 LGHDT and CDR2 YNNKEL (reference sequence). CDR3 size: 15 residues. The V and J ends lost 4 bases and 0 bases respectively, with 12 bases between them. CDR3 coding DNA: TGTGCCAGCAGCCCTCGTGGCAGAATGAACACTGAAGCTTTCTTT. Protein product: CASSPRGRMNTEAFF.

The chain links TRBV11-2 to TRBJ1-1, with D tentatively TRBD1 (5 bases). Germline CDR1 SGHAT, CDR2 FQNNGV. The CDR3 runs 13 residues. Trimming pared 0 bases from V and 6 bases from J, leaving 8 bases between. This CDR3 is CASSLERGAEAFF. In nucleotides, the CDR3 is TGTGCCAGCAGCTTAGAGCGGGGGGCTGAAGCTTTCTTT.

V gene TRBV2 combines with J gene TRBJ2-7; 9 bases map to TRBD1. This CDR3 is built from 14 residues. CDR1 is SNHLY and CDR2 is FYNNEI in the germline V gene. The trim removed 5 bases at V and 1 base at J, leaving 3 bases unmatched. CDR3 bases: TGTGCCAGCAGTACGGACAGGGGATCCTACGAGCAGTACTTC. Its protein is CASSTDRGSYEQYF.

The rearrangement links TRBV3-1 (or the pseudogene TRBV3-2) to TRBJ2-1; D is unclear. This CDR3 contains 15 residues. Germline V gene data show CDR1 as LGHDT and CDR2 as YNNKEL (reference sequence). V was clipped by 0 bases and J by 0 bases, with 6 bases between them. CDR3 protein: CASSQDTGSYNEQFF. Here the CDR3 DNA reads TGTGCCAGCAGCCAAGATACGGGCTCCTACAATGAGCAGTTCTTC.

The chain joins TRBV5-8 to TRBJ1-2, with D perhaps matching TRBD1 (5 bases). The CDR3 loop spans 12 amino acids. The germline V gene encodes CDR1 SGHTS and CDR2 YDEGEE. The V end was cut by 0 bases, the J end by 8 bases, with 8 bases between. In nucleotides, the CDR3 is TGTGCCAGCAGCTTGGAGGGGTACGGCTACACCTTC. It encodes CASSLEGYGYTF. Full variable domain (missing parts from reference TRBV5-8 and TRBJ1-2): EAGVTQSPTHLIKTRGQQATLRCSPISGHTSVYWYQQALGLGLQFLLWYDEGEERNRGNFPPRFSGRQFPNYSSELNVNALELEDSALYLCASSLEGYGYTFGSGTRLTVV.

The chain employs TRBV12-3 or TRBV12-4 and TRBJ2-1; D is unresolved. V dropped 6 bases and J dropped 7 bases, with 7 bases sitting between them. This CDR3 has 11 amino acids. As DNA, the CDR3 is TGTGCCAGCAGGCTAATGAATGAGCAGTTCTTC. It codes for CASRLMNEQFF.